The table lists the clone carrying this TCR beta chain with a count of one. Its antigen is currently unknown. The sample is drawn from a study of shared clonotypes between healthy human individuals. Sequenced by immunoSEQ multiplex PCR; TCRdb stores in-frame clones only, minus some. The data show about 980,000 clones, with 76% seen just once and approximately 1.5% held by the top ten. Naive CD4+ cells were CD45RA-selected; the remaining cells were memory. General study points: The diversity represented, both genetic and in exposure history, was limited by few donors.

The receptor's source is a man between 18 and 35 years old in good health. Sequenced material: memory CD4+ T cells sorted from blood. Subset denoted: CD45RA-negative fraction.

In DNA form, the CDR3 reads TGTGCCATCAGTGAGCCCGGGGAGACCTACGAGCAGTACTTC. This codes for CAISEPGETYEQYF. The chain employs TRBV10-3 and TRBJ2-7, with D tentatively TRBD2 (5 bases). The germline V gene encodes CDR1 ENHRY and CDR2 SYGVKD. Trimming took off 2 bases at V and 2 bases at J, with 10 bases between the two ends. The CDR3 has 14 residues.